This TCR beta chain is drawn from a study of T cell responses to AZD1222 COVID-19 vaccine. TCRdb keeps only in-frame clones here, not all; method: immunoSEQ multiplex PCR. The table records about 140,000 clones, 85% to 95% of them present only once. Remarks on this clone: Its specificity is unknown.

The CDR3 has 15 residues. Trimming took 4 bases from V and 2 from J, leaving 15 bases between them. The germline V gene encodes CDR1 SGHNT and CDR2 YYREEE (reference sequence). The study's findings and limits: The donor group comprised mostly white British people and more females; the analysis possibly underestimated clonal diversity.

The chain employs TRBV5-4 and TRBJ2-5; D is uncertain. The receptor's source is an adult who had recovered from COVID-19. The sequenced sample was peripheral blood, obtained after recovery from COVID-19. The CDR3 sequence: CASSRGLDGQETQYF. CDR3 nucleotides: TGTGCCAGCAGCAGAGGTCTGGACGGACAAGAGACCCAGTACTTC.